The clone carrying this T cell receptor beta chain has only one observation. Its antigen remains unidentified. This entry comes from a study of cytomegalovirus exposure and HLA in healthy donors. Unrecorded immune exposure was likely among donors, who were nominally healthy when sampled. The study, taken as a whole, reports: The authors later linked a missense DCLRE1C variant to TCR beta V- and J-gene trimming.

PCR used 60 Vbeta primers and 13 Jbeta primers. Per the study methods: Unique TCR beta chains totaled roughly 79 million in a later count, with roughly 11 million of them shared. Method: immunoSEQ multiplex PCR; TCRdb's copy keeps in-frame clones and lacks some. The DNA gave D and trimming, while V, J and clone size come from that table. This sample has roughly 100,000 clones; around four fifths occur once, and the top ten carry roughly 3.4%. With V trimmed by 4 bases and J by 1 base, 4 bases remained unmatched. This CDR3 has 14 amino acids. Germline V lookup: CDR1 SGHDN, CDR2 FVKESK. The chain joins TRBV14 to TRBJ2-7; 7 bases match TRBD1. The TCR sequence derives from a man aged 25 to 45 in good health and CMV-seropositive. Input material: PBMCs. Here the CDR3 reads CASSRSQGSYEQYF. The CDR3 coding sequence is TGTGCCAGCAGCCGCTCACAGGGGTCCTACGAGCAGTACTTC.